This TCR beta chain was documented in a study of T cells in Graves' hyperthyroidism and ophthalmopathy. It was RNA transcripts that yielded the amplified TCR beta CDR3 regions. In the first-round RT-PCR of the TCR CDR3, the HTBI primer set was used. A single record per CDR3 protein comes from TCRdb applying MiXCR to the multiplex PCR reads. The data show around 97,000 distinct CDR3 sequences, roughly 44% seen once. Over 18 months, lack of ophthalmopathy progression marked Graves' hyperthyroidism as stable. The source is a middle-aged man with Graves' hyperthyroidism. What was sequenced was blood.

The CDR3 sequence is CASSKLTGMGANVLTF. The CDR3 DNA sequence: TGTGCCAGCAGTAAACTGACAGGGATGGGGGCCAACGTCCTGACTTTC. V is TRBV6-2 or TRBV6-3 and J is TRBJ2-6, with 7 bases lining up with TRBD1. Germline CDR1 and CDR2: MNHEY and SVGEGT. The CDR3 loop spans 16 amino acids. V shed 5 bases and J 4 bases; nucleotides not matched to a gene: 8.